This T cell receptor beta chain was captured by sequencing in a study of T cells in Graves' hyperthyroidism and ophthalmopathy. The CDR3 loop spans 14 amino acids. The germline CDR1 and CDR2 sequences are SQVTM and ANQGSEA. Trimming left V 4 bases short and J 8 bases short, with 15 bases between. Authors of the study amplified TCR beta CDR3 regions from RNA transcripts. In the first-round RT-PCR of the TCR CDR3, the HTBI primer set was used. TCRdb passed the multiplex PCR reads through MiXCR, listing each CDR3 protein once. The sample carries hundreds of thousands of distinct CDR3 sequences, 14% recorded once. A lack of ophthalmopathy progression within 18 months defined stable Graves' hyperthyroidism. The study enrolled patients aged 18 to 65 with newly diagnosed hyperthyroidism of under 2 months' duration. A few counts support this clonotype. Its antigen is not known. Findings and limits, study-wide: Clonotypes that were expanded in thyroid above 0.001 mostly appeared in blood too. Ophthalmopathy was told apart from stable hyperthyroidism by a 13 V-J model.

The origin of this receptor is a woman between 18 and 29 years old with Graves' hyperthyroidism. The chain employs TRBV29-1 and TRBJ1-6; possibly TRBD1 for D (5 bases). Sequencing input: blood. CDR3 bases: TGCAGCGTTGCGGGACCCGGGGTCGATTCACCCCTCCACTTT. Translation: CSVAGPGVDSPLHF.